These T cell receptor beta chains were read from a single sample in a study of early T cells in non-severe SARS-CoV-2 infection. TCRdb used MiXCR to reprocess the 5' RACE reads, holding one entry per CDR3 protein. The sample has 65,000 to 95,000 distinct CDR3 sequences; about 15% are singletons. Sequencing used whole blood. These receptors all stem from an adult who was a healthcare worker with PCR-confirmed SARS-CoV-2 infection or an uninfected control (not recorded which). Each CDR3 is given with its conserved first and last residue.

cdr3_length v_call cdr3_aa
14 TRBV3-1 CASSQGNQNQPQHF
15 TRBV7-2 CASRPGTGESYEQYF
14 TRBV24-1 CATGPFRNTGELFF
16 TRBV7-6 CASSSPSVSSYNEQFF
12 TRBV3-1 CASSQDLGPLHF
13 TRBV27 CASSWTDTDTQYF
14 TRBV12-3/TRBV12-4 CASSLDRGIETQYF
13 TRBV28 CASSPIGTRTIYF
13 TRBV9 CASSATREETQYF
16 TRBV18 CASSPWTGSSGNTIYF
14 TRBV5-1 CASSFFPTGYEQYF
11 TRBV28 CASTRVDTQYF
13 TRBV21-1 CASSKEDTDTQYF
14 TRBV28 CASIGTGHKEKLFF
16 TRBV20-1 CSARRDDRGRDTEAFF
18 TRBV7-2 CASSLAPSQAGYVTEAFF
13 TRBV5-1 CASSREGLETQYF
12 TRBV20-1 CSAKHHSYEQYF
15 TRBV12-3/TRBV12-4 CASSLARGEGTEAFF
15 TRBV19 CASSKPLSYRGGYTF
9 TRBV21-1 CASTPDPSF
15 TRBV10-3 CAISHDRGQDNEQFF